This T cell receptor beta chain was captured in a study of T cell repertoires in cytomegalovirus infection. About the research overall: An indication of both CMV infection and matching HLA type came from public TCR beta signatures. Study outcomes and limitations: Dominating the ex vivo response were TCR beta clonotypes that were CMV-specific and HLA-C-restricted. Using cumulative public TCR beta family frequency, the authors identified those who carried CMV together with the relevant HLA.

This CDR3 comprises 13 residues. V was shortened by 5 bases and J by 4 bases, with 11 bases between the two germline ends. The germline V gene has CDR1 SGHTA and CDR2 FQGNSA. Many counts were recorded for this clonotype. Its antigen is not known. Each CDR3 protein gets one entry after TCRdb re-called the reads with MiXCR. Of about 180,000 distinct CDR3 sequences in the sample, roughly an eighth were seen once. This receptor was identified in a human donor in good health (CMV status not recorded). Some clones in this sample may be carry-over from other donors' samples. The chain combines TRBV7-2 with TRBJ2-5; the D is unclear. Sequenced input: PBMCs. Here the CDR3 reads CASSRRMGETQYF. In DNA, the CDR3 is TGTGCCAGCAGCCGTAGGATGGGAGAGACCCAGTACTTC.